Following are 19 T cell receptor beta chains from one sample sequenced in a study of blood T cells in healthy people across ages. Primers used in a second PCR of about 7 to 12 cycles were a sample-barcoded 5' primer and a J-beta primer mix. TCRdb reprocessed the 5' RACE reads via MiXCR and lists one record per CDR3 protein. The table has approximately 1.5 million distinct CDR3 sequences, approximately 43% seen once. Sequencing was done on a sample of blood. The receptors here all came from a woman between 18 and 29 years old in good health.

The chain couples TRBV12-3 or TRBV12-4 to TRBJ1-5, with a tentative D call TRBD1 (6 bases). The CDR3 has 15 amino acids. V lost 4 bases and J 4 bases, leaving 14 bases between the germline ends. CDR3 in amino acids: CASSSDSLPNQPQHF. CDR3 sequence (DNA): TGTGCCAGCAGTTCGGACAGCCTCCCAAATCAGCCCCAGCATTTT.

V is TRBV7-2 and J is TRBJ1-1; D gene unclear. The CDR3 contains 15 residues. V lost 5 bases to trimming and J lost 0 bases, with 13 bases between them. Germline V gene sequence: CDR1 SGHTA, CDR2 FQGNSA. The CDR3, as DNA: TGTGCCAGCAGCGAAACAACAGTAATGAACACTGAAGCTTTCTTT. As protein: CASSETTVMNTEAFF.

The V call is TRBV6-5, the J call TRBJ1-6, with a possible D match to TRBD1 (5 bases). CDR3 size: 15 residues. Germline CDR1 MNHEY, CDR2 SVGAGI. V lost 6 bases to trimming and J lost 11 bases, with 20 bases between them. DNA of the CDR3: TGTGCCAGCAGAATCGGACCGTGGTTGGGGCCACCCCTCCACTTT. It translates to CASRIGPWLGPPLHF.

CDR3 in amino acids: CASSQHLAGLVEQYF. The CDR3 DNA reads TGCGCCAGCAGCCAGCATCTAGCCGGGTTAGTCGAGCAGTACTTC. The genes are TRBV4-1 and TRBJ2-7; tentatively, D is TRBD2 (5 bases). Trimming left V 3 bases short and J 6 bases short, with 18 bases between. The germline V gene encodes CDR1 MGHRA and CDR2 YSYEKL. This CDR3 spans 15 amino acids.

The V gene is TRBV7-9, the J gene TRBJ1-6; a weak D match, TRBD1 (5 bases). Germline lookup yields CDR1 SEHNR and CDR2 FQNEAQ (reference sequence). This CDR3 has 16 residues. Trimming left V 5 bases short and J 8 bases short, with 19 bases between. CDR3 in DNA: TGTGCCAGCAGCGCCCAGGGTTTTCGAGGGGATTCACCCCTCCACTTT. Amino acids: CASSAQGFRGDSPLHF.

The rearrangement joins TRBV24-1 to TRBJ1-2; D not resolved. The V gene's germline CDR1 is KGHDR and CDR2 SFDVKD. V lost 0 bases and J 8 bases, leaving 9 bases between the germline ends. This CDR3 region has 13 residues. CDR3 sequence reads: CATSDLTATGYTF. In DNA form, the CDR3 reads TGTGCCACCAGTGATTTGACAGCGACAGGCTACACCTTC.

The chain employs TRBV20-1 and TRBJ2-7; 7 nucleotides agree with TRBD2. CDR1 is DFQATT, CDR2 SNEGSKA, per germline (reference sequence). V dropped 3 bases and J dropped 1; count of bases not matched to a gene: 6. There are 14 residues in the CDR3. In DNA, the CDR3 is TGCAGTGCTAGGGCTCTAGCGGAATCCTACGAGCAGTACTTC. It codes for CSARALAESYEQYF.

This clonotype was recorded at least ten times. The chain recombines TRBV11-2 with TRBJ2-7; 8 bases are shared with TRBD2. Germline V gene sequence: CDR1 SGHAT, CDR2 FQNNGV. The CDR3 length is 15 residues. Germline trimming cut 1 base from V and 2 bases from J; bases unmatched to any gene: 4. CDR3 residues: CASSLAGGQTYEQYF. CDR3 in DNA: TGTGCCAGCAGCTTAGCGGGGGGGCAGACCTACGAGCAGTACTTC.

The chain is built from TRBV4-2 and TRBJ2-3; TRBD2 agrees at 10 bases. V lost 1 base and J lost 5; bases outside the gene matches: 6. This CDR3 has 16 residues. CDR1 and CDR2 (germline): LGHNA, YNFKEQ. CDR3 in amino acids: CASSQALGLAIDTQYF. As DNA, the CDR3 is TGTGCCAGCAGCCAAGCCCTGGGACTAGCGATAGATACGCAGTATTTT.

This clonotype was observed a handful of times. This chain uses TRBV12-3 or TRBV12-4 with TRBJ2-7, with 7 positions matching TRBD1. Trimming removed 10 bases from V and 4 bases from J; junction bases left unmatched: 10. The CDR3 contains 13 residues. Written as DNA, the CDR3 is TGTGCCACATTTGACAGGGTCCTGTACGAGCAGTACTTC. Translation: CATFDRVLYEQYF.

CDR3 sequence (DNA): TGTGCCAGCAGTTTCAGTTCTGGGGATGGCTACACCTTC. It yields the protein CASSFSSGDGYTF. The chain is built from TRBV12-3 or TRBV12-4 and TRBJ1-2; D remains unclear. Trimming removed 3 bases at V and 6 bases at J, with 11 bases between. This CDR3 is 13 amino acids long.

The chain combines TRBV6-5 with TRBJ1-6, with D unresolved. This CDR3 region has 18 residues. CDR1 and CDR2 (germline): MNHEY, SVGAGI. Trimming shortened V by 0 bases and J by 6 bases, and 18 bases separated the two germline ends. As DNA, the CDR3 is TGTGCCAGCAGTTACTCGGGTTCTGACTCCCGTTTTAATTCACCCCTCCACTTT. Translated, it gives CASSYSGSDSRFNSPLHF.

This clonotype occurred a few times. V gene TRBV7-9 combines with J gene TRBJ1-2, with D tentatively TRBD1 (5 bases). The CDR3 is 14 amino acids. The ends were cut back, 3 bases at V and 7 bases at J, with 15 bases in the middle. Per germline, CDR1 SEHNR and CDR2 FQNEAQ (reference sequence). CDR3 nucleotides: TGTGCCAGCAGCTTGCCGGGACCCGGGACTGGCTACACCTTC. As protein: CASSLPGPGTGYTF.

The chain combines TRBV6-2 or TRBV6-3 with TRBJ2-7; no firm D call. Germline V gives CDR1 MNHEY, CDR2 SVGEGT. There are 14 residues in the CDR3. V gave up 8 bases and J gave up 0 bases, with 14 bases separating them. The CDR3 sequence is CASPYKSISYEQYF. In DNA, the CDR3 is TGTGCCAGCCCCTACAAGAGCATCTCCTACGAGCAGTACTTC.

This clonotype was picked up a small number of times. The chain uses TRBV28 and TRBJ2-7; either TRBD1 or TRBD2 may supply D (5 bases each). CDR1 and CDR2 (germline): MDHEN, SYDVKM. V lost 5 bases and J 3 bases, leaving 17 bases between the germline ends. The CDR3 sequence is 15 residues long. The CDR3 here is CASSLKRGDRYEQYF. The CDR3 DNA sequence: TGTGCCAGCAGTCTCAAGAGGGGCGACCGCTACGAGCAGTACTTC.

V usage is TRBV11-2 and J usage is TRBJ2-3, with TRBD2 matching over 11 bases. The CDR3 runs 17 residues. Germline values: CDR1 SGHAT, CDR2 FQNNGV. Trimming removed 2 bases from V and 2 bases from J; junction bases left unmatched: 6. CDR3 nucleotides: TGTGCCAGCAGCTTAATGACACTAGCGGGAGCCACAGATACGCAGTATTTT. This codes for CASSLMTLAGATDTQYF.

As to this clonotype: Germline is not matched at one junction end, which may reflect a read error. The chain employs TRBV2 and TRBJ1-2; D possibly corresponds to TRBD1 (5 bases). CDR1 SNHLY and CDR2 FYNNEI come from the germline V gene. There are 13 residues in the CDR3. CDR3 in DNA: TGTGCCAGCAAGGGCGACAGCCACTACGGCTACACCTTC. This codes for CASKGDSHYGYTF.

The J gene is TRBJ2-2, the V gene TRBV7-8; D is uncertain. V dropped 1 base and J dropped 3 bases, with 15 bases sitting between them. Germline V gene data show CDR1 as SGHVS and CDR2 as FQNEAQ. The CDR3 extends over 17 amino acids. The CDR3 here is CASSLDRAKAYTGELFF. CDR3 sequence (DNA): TGTGCCAGCAGCTTAGACCGGGCCAAAGCATACACCGGGGAGCTGTTTTTT.

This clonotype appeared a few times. CDR3 bases: TGCGCCAGCAGCCACACTCTCAGTAGGGGACTAGCGGACAATGAGCAGTTCTTC. This gives the protein CASSHTLSRGLADNEQFF. The chain couples TRBV4-3 to TRBJ2-1; TRBD2 matches at 11 bases. V lost 3 bases to trimming and J lost 5 bases; unmatched junction nucleotides: 12. Germline V gene sequence: CDR1 LGHNA, CDR2 YSLEER. The CDR3 runs to 18 residues.